The 2 T cell receptor beta chains given below trace back to one sample, sequenced in a study of blood T cells in healthy people across ages. PCR was performed a second time for about 7 to 11 cycles using a sample-barcoded 5' primer and a J-beta primer mix. TCRdb independently ran MiXCR on the 5' RACE reads; one entry per CDR3 protein. The sample consists of around 1,600,000 distinct CDR3 sequences, approximately 42% of them appearing once. Material for sequencing was blood. The receptors derive from a young woman in good health.

This clonotype has just a few counts. This sequence joins TRBV2 and TRBJ1-4, with a weak D call TRBD1 (5 bases). There are 14 residues in the CDR3. The V end lost 3 bases, the J end lost 7 bases, and 12 bases lay between the germline ends. CDR1 is SNHLY and CDR2 is FYNNEI in the germline V gene. The CDR3 bases are TGTGCCAGCAGTGATTTAACAGGAGCTGAAAAACTGTTTTTT. Its protein product is CASSDLTGAEKLFF.

This clonotype has only a few counts. This sequence joins TRBV11-2 and TRBJ2-5; no clear D. The CDR3 covers 14 residues. V shed 5 bases and J shed 5 bases, with 15 bases lying between them. CDR1 and CDR2 (germline): SGHAT, FQNNGV. CDR3 loop: CASSPRRNPETQYF. Here the CDR3 DNA reads TGTGCCAGCAGCCCTCGTCGGAATCCGGAGACCCAGTACTTC.